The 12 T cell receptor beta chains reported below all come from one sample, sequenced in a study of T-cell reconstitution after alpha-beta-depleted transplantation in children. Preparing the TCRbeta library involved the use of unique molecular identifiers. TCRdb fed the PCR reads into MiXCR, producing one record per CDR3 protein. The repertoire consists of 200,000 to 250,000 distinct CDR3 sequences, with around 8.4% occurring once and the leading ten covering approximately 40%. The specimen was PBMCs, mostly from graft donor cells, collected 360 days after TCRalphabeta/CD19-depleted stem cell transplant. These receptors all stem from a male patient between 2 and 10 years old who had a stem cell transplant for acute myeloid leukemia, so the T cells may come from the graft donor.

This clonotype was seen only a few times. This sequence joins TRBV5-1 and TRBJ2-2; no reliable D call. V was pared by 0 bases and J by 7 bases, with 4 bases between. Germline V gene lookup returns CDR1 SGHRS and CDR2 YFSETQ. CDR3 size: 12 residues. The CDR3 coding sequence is TGCGCCAGCAGCTTGGGTCGCGGGGAGCTGTTTTTT. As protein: CASSLGRGELFF.

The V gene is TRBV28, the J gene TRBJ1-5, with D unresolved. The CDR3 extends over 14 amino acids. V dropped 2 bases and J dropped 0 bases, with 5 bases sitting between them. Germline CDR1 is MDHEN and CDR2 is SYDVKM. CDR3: CASSLGISNQPQHF. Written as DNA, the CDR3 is TGTGCCAGCAGTTTAGGGATTAGCAATCAGCCCCAGCATTTT.

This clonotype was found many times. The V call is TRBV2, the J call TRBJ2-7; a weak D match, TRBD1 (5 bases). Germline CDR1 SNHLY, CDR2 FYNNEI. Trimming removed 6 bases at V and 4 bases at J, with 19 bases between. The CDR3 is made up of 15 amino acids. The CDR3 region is CASRYSSLGPYEQYV. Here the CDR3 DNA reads TGTGCCAGCAGATACAGTTCCTTGGGGCCGTACGAGCAGTACGTC.

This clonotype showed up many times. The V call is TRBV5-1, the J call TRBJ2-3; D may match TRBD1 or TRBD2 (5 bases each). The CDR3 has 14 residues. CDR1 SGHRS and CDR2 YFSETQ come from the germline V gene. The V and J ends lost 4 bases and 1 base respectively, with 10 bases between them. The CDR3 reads CASSRQGGTDTQYF. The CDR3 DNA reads TGCGCCAGCAGCCGGCAGGGAGGCACAGATACGCAGTATTTT.

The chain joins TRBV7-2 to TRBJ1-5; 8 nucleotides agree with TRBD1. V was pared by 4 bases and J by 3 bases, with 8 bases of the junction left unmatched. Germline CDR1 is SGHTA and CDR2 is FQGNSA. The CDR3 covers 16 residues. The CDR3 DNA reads TGTGCCAGCAGCTCTAGCCTGACAGGGGCCAATCAGCCCCAGCATTTT. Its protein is CASSSSLTGANQPQHF.

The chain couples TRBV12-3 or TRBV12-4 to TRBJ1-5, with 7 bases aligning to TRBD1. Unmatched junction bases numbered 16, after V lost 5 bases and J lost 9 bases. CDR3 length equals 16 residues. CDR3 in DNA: TGTGCCAGCAGTCCAGGATATAGACAGGGCAATTTGCCCCAGCATTTT. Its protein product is CASSPGYRQGNLPQHF.

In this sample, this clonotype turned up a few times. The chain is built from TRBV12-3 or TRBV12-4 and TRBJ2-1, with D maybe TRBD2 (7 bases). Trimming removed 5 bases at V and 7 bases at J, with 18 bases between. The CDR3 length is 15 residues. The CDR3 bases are TGTGCCAGCAGTCCCGAGGGGGGGCGCAGGAATGAGCAGTTCTTC. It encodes CASSPEGGRRNEQFF.

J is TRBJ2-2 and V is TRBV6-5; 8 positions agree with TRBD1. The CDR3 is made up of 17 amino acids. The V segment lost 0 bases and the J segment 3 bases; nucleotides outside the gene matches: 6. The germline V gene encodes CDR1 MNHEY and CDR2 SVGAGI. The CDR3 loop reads CASSYSSQGADTGELFF. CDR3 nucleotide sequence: TGTGCCAGCAGTTACTCGAGTCAGGGGGCAGACACCGGGGAGCTGTTTTTT.

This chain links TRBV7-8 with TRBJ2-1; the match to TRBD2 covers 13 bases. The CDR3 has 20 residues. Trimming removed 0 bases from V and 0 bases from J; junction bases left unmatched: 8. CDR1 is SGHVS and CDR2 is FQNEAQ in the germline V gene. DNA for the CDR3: TGTGCCAGCAGCTTAGCGTGGACTAGCGGGGGTGCTAGCTCCTACAATGAGCAGTTCTTC. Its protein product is CASSLAWTSGGASSYNEQFF.

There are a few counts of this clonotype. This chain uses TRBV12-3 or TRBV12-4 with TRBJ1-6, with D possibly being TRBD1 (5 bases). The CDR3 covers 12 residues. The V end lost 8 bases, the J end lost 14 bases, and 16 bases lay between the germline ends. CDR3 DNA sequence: TGTGCCAGCTCCCAAGAGGGGTCGGCCCTCCACTTT. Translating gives CASSQEGSALHF.

In DNA, the CDR3 is TGTGCCAGCAGCTCCCCGGTTTCTATGAGCGGGAGCGCGAGCTCCTACAATGAGCAGTTCTTC. Translated, it gives CASSSPVSMSGSASSYNEQFF. The chain uses TRBV11-3 and TRBJ2-1; 8 bases are a match to TRBD2. Germline CDR1 SGHNT, CDR2 YENEEA. The CDR3 totals 21 residues. The V and J ends lost 4 bases and 0 bases, in that order; junction bases with no gene match: 20.

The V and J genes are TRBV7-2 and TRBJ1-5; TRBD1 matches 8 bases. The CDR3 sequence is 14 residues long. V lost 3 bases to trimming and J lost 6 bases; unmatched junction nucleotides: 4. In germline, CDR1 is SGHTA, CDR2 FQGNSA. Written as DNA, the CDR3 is TGTGCCAGCAGCTTTGACAGGGGTGCTCAGCCCCAGCATTTT. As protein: CASSFDRGAQPQHF. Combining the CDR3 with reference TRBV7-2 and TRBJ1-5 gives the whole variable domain GAGVSQSPSNKVTEKGKDVELRCDPISGHTALYWYRQSLGQGLEFLIYFQGNSAPDKSGLPSDRFSAERTGGSVSTLTIQRTQQEDSAVYLCASSFDRGAQPQHFGDGTRLSIL.